The rows below give T cell receptor beta chains drawn from one sample of a study of T cells in localized non-small cell lung cancer. TCRdb's table, derived via immunoSEQ multiplex PCR, lists solely in-frame clones and lacks some. The sample consists of roughly 38,000 clones, approximately 90% of them appearing once. Sequencing was performed on peripheral blood mononuclear cells, taken before any cancer treatment. The origin of the receptors is a male donor older than 55 with stage II lung adenocarcinoma. The CDR3 runs from the conserved cysteine through the conserved F or W. Fields, in order: V gene, J gene, D gene, clone size, CDR3 DNA, CDR3 protein. The D gene is left open where the match is weak. Some rows mark clone size as missing; the rest say once, few, many or name a class of expanded clone.

v_gene: TRBV28
j_gene: TRBJ1-3
d_gene: NA
abundance: NA
CDR3nt: TGTGCCAGCAGTCCTCACCCCTCCCGAGGAAACACCATATATTTT
CDR3aa: CASSPHPSRGNTIYF

v_gene: TRBV5-1
j_gene: TRBJ2-1
d_gene: TRBD2
abundance: few
CDR3nt: TGCGCCAGCAGCTTAGGGACTAGCGGCAATGAGCAGTTCTTC
CDR3aa: CASSLGTSGNEQFF

v_gene: TRBV5-1
j_gene: TRBJ1-3
d_gene: NA
abundance: NA
CDR3nt: TGCGCCAGCAGCTTGGGGGTACCTGGAAACACCATATATTTT
CDR3aa: CASSLGVPGNTIYF

v_gene: TRBV5-1
j_gene: TRBJ2-5
d_gene: NA
abundance: NA
CDR3nt: TGCGCCAGCAGCTTCTCCACAGCGGGTTTGGGGGAGACCCAGTACTTC
CDR3aa: CASSFSTAGLGETQYF

v_gene: TRBV4-3
j_gene: TRBJ2-2
d_gene: NA
abundance: NA
CDR3nt: TGCGCCAGCAGCCAAGAGGGCGGAACACACACCGGGGAGCTGTTTTTT
CDR3aa: CASSQEGGTHTGELFF

v_gene: TRBV28
j_gene: TRBJ2-1
d_gene: TRBD2
abundance: NA
CDR3nt: TGTGCCAGCCACGGACTAGCGGAATCCTACAATGAGCAGTTCTTC
CDR3aa: CASHGLAESYNEQFF

v_gene: TRBV5-5
j_gene: TRBJ1-4
d_gene: NA
abundance: NA
CDR3nt: TGTGCCAGCAGCTTAAACCTAGGAGCAACTAATGAAAAACTGTTTTTT
CDR3aa: CASSLNLGATNEKLFF

v_gene: TRBV29-1
j_gene: TRBJ1-5
d_gene: NA
abundance: once
CDR3nt: TGCAGCGTCAGGGGTGTGGGGCAGCCCCAGCATTTT
CDR3aa: CSVRGVGQPQHF

v_gene: TRBV28
j_gene: TRBJ1-3
d_gene: NA
abundance: NA
CDR3nt: TGTGCCAGCAGTTTGTGGGACGGGAGCTCTGGAAACACCATATATTTT
CDR3aa: CASSLWDGSSGNTIYF

v_gene: TRBV5-1
j_gene: TRBJ2-5
d_gene: NA
abundance: NA
CDR3nt: TGCGCCAGCAGCCCTACGGGACCGAGCCCAAAAGAGACCCAGTACTTC
CDR3aa: CASSPTGPSPKETQYF

v_gene: TRBV28
j_gene: TRBJ2-7
d_gene: NA
abundance: NA
CDR3nt: TGTGCCAGCAGTCGCTGGGCGTCAGGGAGCTCCTACGAGCAGTACTTC
CDR3aa: CASSRWASGSSYEQYF

v_gene: TRBV6-5
j_gene: TRBJ2-1
d_gene: TRBD2
abundance: NA
CDR3nt: TGTGCCAGCAGTTACCCGTATCCGGGAGGGGGTGAGCAGTTCTTC
CDR3aa: CASSYPYPGGGEQFF

v_gene: TRBV7-9
j_gene: TRBJ1-2
d_gene: NA
abundance: NA
CDR3nt: TGTGCCAGCAGCCCGGACGGGGTTGCCGCTGGAGGCTACACCTTC
CDR3aa: CASSPDGVAAGGYTF

v_gene: TRBV7-2
j_gene: TRBJ2-7
d_gene: NA
abundance: NA
CDR3nt: TGTGCCAGCAGCAATACGGACAGCTCCTACGAGCAGTACTTC
CDR3aa: CASSNTDSSYEQYF

v_gene: TRBV5-1
j_gene: TRBJ2-7
d_gene: TRBD1
abundance: few
CDR3nt: TGCGCCAGCAGCTTGGGGGGACAGGGAAGCTCCTACGAGCAGTACTTC
CDR3aa: CASSLGGQGSSYEQYF

v_gene: TRBV7-8
j_gene: TRBJ2-7
d_gene: TRBD1
abundance: NA
CDR3nt: TGTGCCAGCTGCCGGGACAGGACCTACGAGCAGTACTTC
CDR3aa: CASCRDRTYEQYF

v_gene: TRBV27
j_gene: TRBJ1-5
d_gene: NA
abundance: NA
CDR3nt: TGTGCCAGCAGTTTTAGAGGACAGCCCCAGCATTTT
CDR3aa: CASSFRGQPQHF

v_gene: TRBV5-1
j_gene: TRBJ1-1
d_gene: TRBD1
abundance: NA
CDR3nt: TGCGCCAGCAGCTCACCGGACAGGGGATCCACTGAAGCTTTCTTT
CDR3aa: CASSSPDRGSTEAFF

v_gene: TRBV30
j_gene: TRBJ1-5
d_gene: NA
abundance: few
CDR3nt: TGTGCCTGCGCCGGAGGAGGCAATCAGCCCCAGCATTTT
CDR3aa: CACAGGGNQPQHF

v_gene: TRBV30
j_gene: TRBJ2-4
d_gene: NA
abundance: once
CDR3nt: TGTGCCTGGGCCCCCAAACAAAACATTCAGTACTTC
CDR3aa: CAWAPKQNIQYF

v_gene: TRBV9
j_gene: TRBJ2-1
d_gene: TRBD2
abundance: NA
CDR3nt: TGTGCCAGCAGCAAGAGCGGGAGAAGGGAGCAGTTCTTC
CDR3aa: CASSKSGRREQFF

v_gene: TRBV18
j_gene: TRBJ1-4
d_gene: NA
abundance: NA
CDR3nt: TGTGCCAGCTCACCGGTCCGAGAGGGAGCTAATGAAAAACTGTTTTTT
CDR3aa: CASSPVREGANEKLFF

v_gene: TRBV6-5
j_gene: TRBJ1-5
d_gene: TRBD1
abundance: NA
CDR3nt: TGTGCCAGCAGTTACTCATGGACAGGGGGCGGACAGCCCCAGCATTTT
CDR3aa: CASSYSWTGGGQPQHF

v_gene: TRBV5-1
j_gene: TRBJ1-1
d_gene: NA
abundance: NA
CDR3nt: TGCGCCAGCAGCCCGTCGGGGTTCGGTGAAGCTTTCTTT
CDR3aa: CASSPSGFGEAFF

v_gene: TRBV5-3
j_gene: TRBJ2-7
d_gene: TRBD2
abundance: once
CDR3nt: TGTGCCAGCAGCTCCGGGACTAAATCCTACGAGCAGTACTTC
CDR3aa: CASSSGTKSYEQYF

v_gene: TRBV5-8
j_gene: TRBJ1-5
d_gene: NA
abundance: NA
CDR3nt: TGTGCCAGCGTCCCCCTAAGCAGCTTATCGGATCAGCCCCAGCATTTT
CDR3aa: CASVPLSSLSDQPQHF

v_gene: TRBV10-2
j_gene: TRBJ1-2
d_gene: NA
abundance: NA
CDR3nt: TGCGCCAGCAGTGCGGACTCCACCTCCTTTGGGGGCTACACCTTC
CDR3aa: CASSADSTSFGGYTF

v_gene: TRBV5-6
j_gene: TRBJ1-2
d_gene: TRBD1
abundance: NA
CDR3nt: TGTGCCAGCAGCTTGTCCGTGAAACAGGGGTTTTATGGCTACACCTTC
CDR3aa: CASSLSVKQGFYGYTF

v_gene: TRBV7-2
j_gene: TRBJ1-1
d_gene: NA
abundance: NA
CDR3nt: TGTGCCAGCAGCTTAAATAAGGGGATCACTGAAGCTTTCTTT
CDR3aa: CASSLNKGITEAFF

v_gene: TRBV6-1
j_gene: TRBJ1-2
d_gene: NA
abundance: NA
CDR3nt: TGTGCCAGCAGTGTCGAGGCAGTCTATGGCTACACCTTC
CDR3aa: CASSVEAVYGYTF

v_gene: TRBV7-2
j_gene: TRBJ2-7
d_gene: TRBD1
abundance: NA
CDR3nt: TGTGCCAGCAGCCCCGACAGGGGGAGCTCCTACGAGCAGTACTTC
CDR3aa: CASSPDRGSSYEQYF

v_gene: TRBV6-1
j_gene: TRBJ2-5
d_gene: NA
abundance: once
CDR3nt: NA
CDR3aa: CASSEALLRARGETQYF

v_gene: TRBV7-2
j_gene: TRBJ2-7
d_gene: TRBD2
abundance: NA
CDR3nt: TGTGCCAGCAGCTTAGCTAGCGGGAGTATCAACGAGCAGTACTTC
CDR3aa: CASSLASGSINEQYF